Below, 5 T cell receptor beta chains from the same sample are listed, as sequenced in a study of T cell repertoires in cytomegalovirus infection. These receptors have no known antigen. A single record per CDR3 protein comes from TCRdb applying MiXCR to the reads. The repertoire has around 69,000 distinct CDR3 sequences, about 30% of them found once; the top ten carry 59%. The specimen comprised CD8+ T cells from cultured PBMCs, sampled from culture after CMV antigen stimulation. Every receptor here comes from a human donor in good health (CMV status not recorded). Some clones in this sample may be carry-over from other donors' samples.

The chain joins TRBV28 to TRBJ1-5; perhaps TRBD1 as D (6 bases). Germline V gene lookup returns CDR1 MDHEN and CDR2 SYDVKM. This CDR3 is 16 amino acids long. Trimming left V 3 bases short and J 0 bases short, with 12 bases between. CDR3 sequence (DNA): TGTGCCAGCAGTTTGAGGACAGAGAATAGCAATCAGCCCCAGCATTTT. Protein sequence: CASSLRTENSNQPQHF.

Worth noting for this clonotype: This sequence may be a read error, since a much larger clone differs from it by one base. The chain carries TRBV27 and TRBJ1-1; the D is unclear. The germline CDR1 and CDR2 sequences are MNHEY and SMNVEV (reference sequence). Trimming stripped 5 bases from V and 1 base from J, with 8 bases between. The CDR3 is made up of 13 amino acids. Here the CDR3 DNA reads TGTGCCAGCAGTCAGTCACCGAACACTGAAGCTTTCTTT. Translation: CASSQSPNTEAFF.

This clonotype was observed at least ten times. The chain employs TRBV7-8 and TRBJ2-3; weak D call: TRBD1 (6 bases). CDR3 length equals 15 residues. From germline, CDR1 is SGHVS and CDR2 FQNEAQ. V lost 4 bases, J lost 0 bases, and 11 bases lay in between. CDR3 in DNA: TGTGCCAGCAGCTCGATACAGGGTAGCACAGATACGCAGTATTTT. This codes for CASSSIQGSTDTQYF.

This sequence joins TRBV12-3 or TRBV12-4 and TRBJ2-7; tentative D call: TRBD1 (6 bases). This CDR3 region has 12 residues. Trimming removed 6 bases from V and 7 bases from J, with 13 bases in between. CDR3 in amino acids: CASSLPGAEQYF. Here the CDR3 DNA reads TGTGCCAGCAGCCTCCCAGGGGCGGAGCAGTACTTC.

The chain uses TRBV7-6 and TRBJ2-7; unclear D gene. The CDR3 totals 14 residues. V lost 6 bases, J lost 0 bases, and 12 bases lay in between. The germline gives CDR1 SGHVS, CDR2 FNYEAQ. The CDR3 bases are TGTGCCAGCAGTCCTAACGGTAGCTCCTACGAGCAGTACTTC. The encoded protein is CASSPNGSSYEQYF.